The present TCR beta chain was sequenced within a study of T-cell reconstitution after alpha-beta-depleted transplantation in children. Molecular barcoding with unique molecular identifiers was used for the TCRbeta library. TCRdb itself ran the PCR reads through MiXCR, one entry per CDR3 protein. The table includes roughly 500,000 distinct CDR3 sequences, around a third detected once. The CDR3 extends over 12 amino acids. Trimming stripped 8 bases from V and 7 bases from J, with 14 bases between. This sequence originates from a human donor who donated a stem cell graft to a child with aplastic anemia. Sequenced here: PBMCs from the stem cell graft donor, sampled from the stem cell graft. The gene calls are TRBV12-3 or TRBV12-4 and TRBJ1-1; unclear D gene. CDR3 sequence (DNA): TGTGCCAGCCGTAACCGTCTCGGTGAAGCTTTCTTT. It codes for CASRNRLGEAFF.